These 27 T cell receptor beta chains share one sample of origin, sequenced in a study of cytomegalovirus exposure and HLA in healthy donors. PCR primers comprised 60 Vbeta and 13 Jbeta primers. Repertoires were generated with immunoSEQ multiplex PCR, while TCRdb's copy carries only in-frame clones and drops some. This sample carries 150,000 or so clones, around 67% of them seen once, and the ten largest clones take roughly 4%. The sequencing input was PBMCs. Source of these receptors: a man between 18 and 35 years old in good health and CMV-seropositive.

The sample holds a few counts of this clone. The chain couples TRBV28 to TRBJ1-2; 7 bases map to TRBD1. The trim removed 3 bases at V and 6 bases at J, leaving 1 base unmatched. The CDR3 covers 12 residues. From germline, CDR1 is MDHEN and CDR2 SYDVKM. The DNA of the CDR3 is TGTGCCAGCAGTTTGACAGGGAATGGCTACACCTTC. It specifies CASSLTGNGYTF.

The chain recombines TRBV7-2 with TRBJ1-2; 12 nucleotides line up with TRBD1. CDR3 length: 13 residues. The germline V gene has CDR1 SGHTA and CDR2 FQGNSA. The trim removed 3 bases at V and 12 bases at J, leaving 5 bases unmatched. CDR3 bases: TGTGCCAGCAGCTTGGGGACAGGGGGCGCCCACACCTTC. It yields the protein CASSLGTGGAHTF. Full variable domain (missing parts from reference TRBV7-2 and TRBJ1-2): GAGVSQSPSNKVTEKGKDVELRCDPISGHTALYWYRQSLGQGLEFLIYFQGNSAPDKSGLPSDRFSAERTGGSVSTLTIQRTQQEDSAVYLCASSLGTGGAHTFGSGTRLTVV.

The J gene is TRBJ2-7, the V gene TRBV27, with D perhaps matching TRBD2 (5 bases). V was shortened by 5 bases and J by 1 base, with 12 bases between the two germline ends. Germline V CDR1 and CDR2: MNHEY, SMNVEV (reference sequence). This CDR3 spans 14 amino acids. The CDR3 here is CASSPLGVSYEQYF. The DNA for the CDR3 is TGTGCCAGCAGTCCCCTCGGGGTATCCTACGAGCAGTACTTC.

CDR3 sequence (DNA): TGTGCCAGTAGTATAGGGGAGGGGCCTGGGGATGATGGCTACACCTTC. Its protein product is CASSIGEGPGDDGYTF. The rearrangement links TRBV19 to TRBJ1-2, with D possibly being TRBD1 (5 bases). The CDR3 length is 16 residues. Germline CDR1 reads LNHDA; CDR2 reads SQIVND (reference sequence). Trimming left V 1 base short and J 6 bases short, with 18 bases between.

V usage is TRBV27 and J usage is TRBJ1-5; D gene unclear. The CDR3 consists of 16 residues. The V gene's germline CDR1 is MNHEY and CDR2 SMNVEV (reference sequence). Deletions cut 3 bases from V and 2 bases from J, with 14 bases between. The CDR3 region has the DNA TGTGCCAGCAGTTTGTCACGGGTAGGTGGCAATCAGCCCCAGCATTTT. Protein: CASSLSRVGGNQPQHF.

The chain couples TRBV29-1 to TRBJ1-3; D remains ambiguous. The assigned J gene may be wrong: the sequence end matches TRBJ2-2 better. Germline lookup yields CDR1 SQVTM and CDR2 ANQGSEA. The CDR3 has 14 amino acids. The CDR3 is CSVVFLANTGELFF. Written as DNA, the CDR3 is TGCAGCGTTGTCTTCCTCGCGAACACCGGGGAGCTGTTTTTT.

V gene TRBV5-1 combines with J gene TRBJ2-1, with 13 bases matching TRBD2. The CDR3 is made up of 15 amino acids. Germline lookup yields CDR1 SGHRS and CDR2 YFSETQ. J lost 8 bases, V lost 4 bases, and 6 bases had no gene match. The CDR3 bases are TGCGCCAGCAGCCGGACTAGCGGGAGTGGGTATGAGCAGTTCTTC. Its protein is CASSRTSGSGYEQFF.

The chain uses TRBV28 and TRBJ2-5, with a tentative D call TRBD2 (6 bases). The V end was cut by 5 bases, the J end by 4 bases, with 11 bases between. This CDR3 spans 13 amino acids. Germline CDR1 is MDHEN and CDR2 is SYDVKM. The CDR3 DNA reads TGTGCCAGCAGTCCTAACGGGGGAGAGACCCAGTACTTC. Residues: CASSPNGGETQYF. Complete variable domain (other parts from reference TRBV28 and TRBJ2-5): DVKVTQSSRYLVKRTGEKVFLECVQDMDHENMFWYRQDPGLGLRLIYFSYDVKMKEKGDIPEGYSVSREKKERFSLILESASTNQTSMYLCASSPNGGETQYFGPGTRLLVL.

The chain is built from TRBV7-8 and TRBJ2-5; 11 nucleotides line up with TRBD2. The J call is doubtful: the DNA matches TRBJ2-7 better. Germline V gene sequence: CDR1 SGHVS, CDR2 FQNEAQ. The CDR3 consists of 18 residues. This CDR3 is CASSLTSLAGVKTYEQYF. In DNA form, the CDR3 reads TGTGCCAGCAGCTTAACGTCACTAGCGGGGGTCAAAACCTACGAGCAGTACTTC.

In its sample, this clone was seen a few times. The chain has TRBV9 and TRBJ1-3; TRBD1 matches 7 bases. This CDR3 comprises 15 residues. Germline CDR1 reads SGDLS; CDR2 reads YYNGEE. J lost 0 bases, V lost 3 bases, and 3 bases had no gene match. This CDR3 is CASSGGQSSGNTIYF. The CDR3 nucleotides are TGTGCCAGCAGCGGGGGACAGAGCTCTGGAAACACCATATATTTT.

This clone has only a few counts. V usage is TRBV23-1 and J usage is TRBJ2-7, with D possibly TRBD2 on 5 matching bases. TRBV23-1 is recorded as an ORF, its role being uncertain. The CDR3 runs 17 residues. V lost 0 bases and J 2 bases, leaving 17 bases between the germline ends. This CDR3 is CASSQSRVGQRAYEQYF. The CDR3, as DNA: TGCGCCAGCAGTCAATCTCGGGTGGGTCAGAGGGCCTACGAGCAGTACTTC.

This chain connects TRBV5-8 to TRBJ2-7; unclear D gene. V was cut by 2 bases and J by 3 bases, with 6 bases left in between. The CDR3 consists of 12 residues. Germline CDR1 is SGHTS and CDR2 is YDEGEE. CDR3 residues: CASSFGVYEQYF. The CDR3 DNA reads TGTGCCAGCAGCTTCGGAGTCTACGAGCAGTACTTC.

The rearrangement uses TRBV5-6 and TRBJ1-6; possibly TRBD1 for D (6 bases). The CDR3 extends over 14 amino acids. V dropped 4 bases and J dropped 8 bases, with 13 bases sitting between them. CDR1 is SGHDT and CDR2 is YYEEEE in the germline V gene. The CDR3 region has the DNA TGTGCCAGCAGCCTCAGGGGCCCCTATTCACCCCTCCACTTT. The encoded protein is CASSLRGPYSPLHF.

In nucleotides, the CDR3 is TGTGCCAGCTTAGAGGACTCCTACAATGAGCAGTTCTTC. This gives the protein CASLEDSYNEQFF. This chain links TRBV7-9 with TRBJ2-1; D gene ambiguous. This CDR3 comprises 13 residues. Germline CDR1 and CDR2: SEHNR and FQNEAQ (reference sequence). Trimming shortened V by 8 bases and J by 0 bases, and 8 bases separated the two germline ends.

The chain carries TRBV28 and TRBJ2-1; 9 nucleotides agree with TRBD2. CDR3 length: 15 residues. V shed 3 bases and J 4 bases; nucleotides not matched to a gene: 4. From germline, CDR1 is MDHEN and CDR2 SYDVKM. CDR3 residues: CASSFSGSGYNEQFF. The DNA of the CDR3 is TGTGCCAGCAGTTTTAGCGGGAGCGGGTACAATGAGCAGTTCTTC. The variable domain in full, with the rest retrieved from reference TRBV28 and TRBJ2-1, is DVKVTQSSRYLVKRTGEKVFLECVQDMDHENMFWYRQDPGLGLRLIYFSYDVKMKEKGDIPEGYSVSREKKERFSLILESASTNQTSMYLCASSFSGSGYNEQFFGPGTRLTVL.

The genes are TRBV4-1 and TRBJ2-7; 12 bases line up with TRBD1. This CDR3 spans 16 amino acids. Trimming cost V 0 bases and J 4 bases; bases outside gene matches: 4. The germline V gene encodes CDR1 MGHRA and CDR2 YSYEKL. CDR3 nucleotides: TGCGCCAGCAGCCAAGATTCGGGACAGGGGGCGTACGAGCAGTACTTC. Its translation: CASSQDSGQGAYEQYF.

This clone was observed a few times. The chain recombines TRBV27 with TRBJ2-3; perhaps TRBD2 as D (5 bases). This CDR3 has 16 amino acids. CDR1 is MNHEY and CDR2 is SMNVEV in the germline V gene (reference sequence). With 5 bases removed from V and 0 bases from J, the gap between germline ends came to 15 bases. The CDR3 bases are TGTGCCAGCAGTCCACCCCCTAGCCCAAGCACAGATACGCAGTATTTT. Translating gives CASSPPPSPSTDTQYF.

The rearrangement links TRBV5-6 to TRBJ1-1; possible D gene TRBD1, 5 bases. The CDR3 contains 15 residues. V was cut by 0 bases and J by 5 bases, with 14 bases left in between. From germline, CDR1 is SGHDT and CDR2 YYEEEE. This chain's CDR3 is CASSLVGSRGTEAFF. DNA for the CDR3: TGTGCCAGCAGCTTGGTGGGCAGCCGGGGGACTGAAGCTTTCTTT.

This chain links TRBV7-8 with TRBJ2-5; D gene uncertain. V gave up 3 bases and J gave up 5 bases, with 7 bases separating them. The germline CDR1 and CDR2 sequences are SGHVS and FQNEAQ. This CDR3 has 12 residues. This chain's CDR3 is CASSFPRETQYF. The DNA of the CDR3 is TGTGCCAGCAGCTTCCCTCGGGAGACCCAGTACTTC.

The chain uses TRBV18 and TRBJ1-1, with 8 bases fitting TRBD1. Trimming took 5 bases from V and 1 from J; bases not matched to a gene: 6. The length of the CDR3 is 15 residues. Germline V gene lookup returns CDR1 KGHSH and CDR2 LQKENI. CDR3 nucleotides: TGTGCCAGCTCAACAATGGGACAGGCGAACACTGAAGCTTTCTTT. Translated: CASSTMGQANTEAFF.

There are a few counts of this clone. This sequence joins TRBV27 and TRBJ1-5; 7 bases match TRBD1. CDR1 and CDR2 from the germline V gene are MNHEY and SMNVEV (reference sequence). The CDR3 has 18 residues. V dropped 6 bases and J dropped 1; count of bases not matched to a gene: 15. The CDR3 spells CASSRLGAGGQSNQPQHF. Written as DNA, the CDR3 is TGTGCCAGCAGCCGCTTGGGGGCAGGGGGTCAGAGCAATCAGCCCCAGCATTTT.

V usage is TRBV21-1 and J usage is TRBJ2-7; TRBD1 was called by the table and not checked on the DNA. TRBV21-1 corresponds to a pseudogene. CDR3 size: 13 residues. The CDR3 is CASSKTQVGEQYF. The CDR3 bases are TGTGCCAGCAGCAAGACACAGGTGGGCGAGCAGTACTTC.

This chain joins TRBV10-3 and TRBJ2-1; 11 positions match TRBD2. The CDR3 is 18 residues long. Germline CDR1 and CDR2: ENHRY and SYGVKD. Trimming removed 4 bases from V and 4 bases from J; junction bases left unmatched: 12. CDR3 nucleotides: TGTGCCATCAGTGTTGAAGCTAGCGGGGGGACTTCATACAATGAGCAGTTCTTC. Translating gives CAISVEASGGTSYNEQFF.

This clone was seen a few times. The chain joins TRBV2 to TRBJ2-3; 14 bases align to TRBD2. The CDR3 has 15 residues. The trim removed 6 bases at V and 3 bases at J, leaving 2 bases unmatched. CDR1 is SNHLY and CDR2 is FYNNEI in the germline V gene. The CDR3 sequence: CASRGLAGDTDTQYF. CDR3 bases: TGTGCCAGCAGGGGACTAGCGGGGGATACAGATACGCAGTATTTT.

V gene TRBV5-6 combines with J gene TRBJ2-1, with a possible D match to TRBD2 (5 bases). This CDR3 is built from 15 residues. The V gene's germline CDR1 is SGHDT and CDR2 YYEEEE. Deletions cut 0 bases from V and 0 bases from J, with 7 bases between. The CDR3 DNA reads TGTGCCAGCAGCTTGGGGAGGAACTCCTACAATGAGCAGTTCTTC. This gives the protein CASSLGRNSYNEQFF.

This CDR3 is CASSLSVPGSQYNSPLHF. The CDR3 DNA reads as TGCGCCAGCAGCTTGTCCGTTCCGGGGTCTCAGTATAATTCACCCCTCCACTTT. This chain joins TRBV5-1 and TRBJ1-6; D gene ambiguous. Germline V gives CDR1 SGHRS, CDR2 YFSETQ. CDR3 length: 18 residues. V dropped 1 base and J dropped 4 bases, with 18 bases sitting between them.

The V and J genes are TRBV9 and TRBJ2-1; 11 positions agree with TRBD2. The germline CDR1 and CDR2 sequences are SGDLS and YYNGEE. The CDR3 is 16 amino acids. J lost 10 bases, V lost 4 bases, and 13 bases had no gene match. The CDR3 nucleotides are TGTGCCAGCAGCCCCCGAGGTATAGCGGGGGGGCGGGAGCAGTTCTTC. It is translated as CASSPRGIAGGREQFF.